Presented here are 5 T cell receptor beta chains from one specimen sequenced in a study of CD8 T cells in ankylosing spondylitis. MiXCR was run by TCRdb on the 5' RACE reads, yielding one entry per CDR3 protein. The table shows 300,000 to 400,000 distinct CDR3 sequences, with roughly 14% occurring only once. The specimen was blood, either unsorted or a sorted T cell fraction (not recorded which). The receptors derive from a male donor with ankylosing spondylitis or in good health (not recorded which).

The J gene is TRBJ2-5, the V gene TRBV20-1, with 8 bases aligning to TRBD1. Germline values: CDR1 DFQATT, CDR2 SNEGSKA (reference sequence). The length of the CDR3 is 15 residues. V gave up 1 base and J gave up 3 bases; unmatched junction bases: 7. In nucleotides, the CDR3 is TGCAGTGCTAGAGCCCAGGCGGGACAGGAAGAGACCCAGTACTTC. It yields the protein CSARAQAGQEETQYF.

As DNA, the CDR3 is TGTGCCAGTACCGTACCGGGACAGGGGGCGCTTGAGCAGTACTTC. It is translated as CASTVPGQGALEQYF. The J gene is TRBJ2-7, the V gene TRBV28, with 12 nucleotides matching TRBD1. Germline CDR1 and CDR2: MDHEN and SYDVKM. The CDR3 has 15 amino acids. Trimming removed 9 bases from V and 7 bases from J; junction bases left unmatched: 13.

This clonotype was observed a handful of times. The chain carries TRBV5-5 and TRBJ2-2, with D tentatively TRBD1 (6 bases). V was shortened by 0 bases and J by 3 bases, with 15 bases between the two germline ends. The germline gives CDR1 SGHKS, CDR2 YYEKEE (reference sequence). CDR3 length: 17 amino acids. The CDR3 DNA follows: TGTGCCAGCAGCTTGGTGGGGGCCTTAAGGGACACCGGGGAGCTGTTTTTT. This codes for CASSLVGALRDTGELFF.

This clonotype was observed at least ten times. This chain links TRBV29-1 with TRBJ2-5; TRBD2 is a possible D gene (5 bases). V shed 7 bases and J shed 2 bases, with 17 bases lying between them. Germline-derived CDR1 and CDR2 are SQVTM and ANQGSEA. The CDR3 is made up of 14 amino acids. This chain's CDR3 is CSAEGGSLQETQYF. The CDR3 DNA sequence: TGCAGCGCCGAGGGTGGCAGCCTACAAGAGACCCAGTACTTC.

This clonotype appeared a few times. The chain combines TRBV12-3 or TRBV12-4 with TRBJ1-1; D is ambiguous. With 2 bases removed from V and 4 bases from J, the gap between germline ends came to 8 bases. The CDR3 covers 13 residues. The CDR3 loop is CASSLRRITEAFF. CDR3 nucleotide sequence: TGTGCCAGCAGTTTAAGAAGGATCACTGAAGCTTTCTTT.